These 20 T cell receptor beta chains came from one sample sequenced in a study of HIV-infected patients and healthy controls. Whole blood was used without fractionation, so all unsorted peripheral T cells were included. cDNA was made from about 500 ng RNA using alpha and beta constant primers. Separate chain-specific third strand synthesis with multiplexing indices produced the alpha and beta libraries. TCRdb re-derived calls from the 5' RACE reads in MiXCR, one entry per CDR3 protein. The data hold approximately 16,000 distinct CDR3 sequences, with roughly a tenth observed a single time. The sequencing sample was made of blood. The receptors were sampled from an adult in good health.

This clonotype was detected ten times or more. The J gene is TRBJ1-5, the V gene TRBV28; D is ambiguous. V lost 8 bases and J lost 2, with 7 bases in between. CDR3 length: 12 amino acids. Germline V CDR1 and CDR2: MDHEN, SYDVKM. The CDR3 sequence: CASSSGNQPQHF. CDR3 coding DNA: TGTGCCAGCTCAAGCGGCAATCAGCCCCAGCATTTT. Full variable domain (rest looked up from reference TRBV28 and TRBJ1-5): DVKVTQSSRYLVKRTGEKVFLECVQDMDHENMFWYRQDPGLGLRLIYFSYDVKMKEKGDIPEGYSVSREKKERFSLILESASTNQTSMYLCASSSGNQPQHFGDGTRLSIL.

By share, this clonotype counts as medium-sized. The CDR3 is CSARASPGQGSYEQYF. The CDR3 coding sequence is TGCAGTGCTAGAGCGTCACCGGGACAGGGGAGCTACGAGCAGTACTTC. The chain joins TRBV20-1 to TRBJ2-7, with TRBD1 identical over 10 bases. This CDR3 region has 16 residues. The germline V gene has CDR1 DFQATT and CDR2 SNEGSKA (reference sequence). V trimming: 1 base; J trimming: 3 bases; junction bases outside the gene matches: 9.

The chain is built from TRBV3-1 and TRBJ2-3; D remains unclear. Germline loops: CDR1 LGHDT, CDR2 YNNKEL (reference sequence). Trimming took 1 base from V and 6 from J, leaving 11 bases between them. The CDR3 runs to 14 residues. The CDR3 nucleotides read TGTGCCAGCAGCCAAGCCGCCCCGGCGGATACGCAGTATTTT. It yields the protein CASSQAAPADTQYF.

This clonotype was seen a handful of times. CDR3 bases: TGTGCCAGCAGCGTAGTAGGGAACACCGGGGAGCTGTTTTTT. Encoded protein: CASSVVGNTGELFF. The chain links TRBV9 to TRBJ2-2; D gene unclear. V was trimmed by 0 bases and J by 1 base, leaving 4 bases between them. CDR1 is SGDLS, CDR2 YYNGEE, per germline. The CDR3 covers 14 residues.

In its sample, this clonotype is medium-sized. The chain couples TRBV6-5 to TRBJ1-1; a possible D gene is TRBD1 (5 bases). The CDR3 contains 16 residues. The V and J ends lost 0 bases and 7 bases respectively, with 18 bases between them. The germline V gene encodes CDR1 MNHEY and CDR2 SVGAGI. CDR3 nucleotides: TGTGCCAGCAGTTACTCCCGCCCGGGACCGACCAATGAAGCTTTCTTT. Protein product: CASSYSRPGPTNEAFF.

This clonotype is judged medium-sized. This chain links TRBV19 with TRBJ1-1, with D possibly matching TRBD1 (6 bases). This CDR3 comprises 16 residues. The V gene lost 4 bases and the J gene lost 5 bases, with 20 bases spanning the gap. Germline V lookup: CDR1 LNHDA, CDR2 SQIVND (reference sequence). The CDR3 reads CASSRTGHNPRTEAFF. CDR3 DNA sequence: TGTGCCAGTAGTAGGACGGGACACAACCCCCGGACTGAAGCTTTCTTT.

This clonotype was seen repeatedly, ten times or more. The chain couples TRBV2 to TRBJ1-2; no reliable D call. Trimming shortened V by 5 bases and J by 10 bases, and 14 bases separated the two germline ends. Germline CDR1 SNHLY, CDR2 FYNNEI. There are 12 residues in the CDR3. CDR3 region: CASSPSPFDYTF. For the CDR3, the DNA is TGTGCCAGCAGTCCCTCTCCCTTCGACTACACCTTC.

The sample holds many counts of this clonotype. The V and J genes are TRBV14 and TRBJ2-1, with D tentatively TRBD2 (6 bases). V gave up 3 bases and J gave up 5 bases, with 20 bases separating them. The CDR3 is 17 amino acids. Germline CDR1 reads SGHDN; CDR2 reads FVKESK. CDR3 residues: CASSQSGTLLLNNEQFF. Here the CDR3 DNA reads TGTGCCAGCAGCCAGTCCGGGACTCTATTACTTAACAATGAGCAGTTCTTC. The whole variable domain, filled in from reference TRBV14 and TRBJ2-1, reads EAGVTQFPSHSVIEKGQTVTLRCDPISGHDNLYWYRRVMGKEIKFLLHFVKESKQDESGMPNNRFLAERTGGTYSTLKVQPAELEDSGVYFCASSQSGTLLLNNEQFFGPGTRLTVL.

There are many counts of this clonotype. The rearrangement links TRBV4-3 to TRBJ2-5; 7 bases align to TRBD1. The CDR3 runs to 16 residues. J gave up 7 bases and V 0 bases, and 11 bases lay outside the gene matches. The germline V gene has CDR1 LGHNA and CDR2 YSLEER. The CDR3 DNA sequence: TGCGCCAGCAGCCAAGACCAGACAGGGACCCTAATGACCCAGTACTTC. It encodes CASSQDQTGTLMTQYF.

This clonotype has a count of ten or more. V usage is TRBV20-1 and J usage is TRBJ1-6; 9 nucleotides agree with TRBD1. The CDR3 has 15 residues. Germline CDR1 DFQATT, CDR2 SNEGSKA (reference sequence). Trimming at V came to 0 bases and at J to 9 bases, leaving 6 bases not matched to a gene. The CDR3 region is CSARDEVTGGSPLHF. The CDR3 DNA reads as TGCAGTGCTAGAGATGAGGTGACAGGGGGTTCACCCCTCCACTTT.

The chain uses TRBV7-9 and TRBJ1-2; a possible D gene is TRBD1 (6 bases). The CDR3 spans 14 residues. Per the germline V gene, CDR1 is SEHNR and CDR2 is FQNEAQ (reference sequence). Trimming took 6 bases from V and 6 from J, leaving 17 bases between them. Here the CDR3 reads CASSSPAGDDGYTF. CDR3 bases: TGTGCCAGCAGTTCCCCCGCAGGGGACGATGGCTACACCTTC.

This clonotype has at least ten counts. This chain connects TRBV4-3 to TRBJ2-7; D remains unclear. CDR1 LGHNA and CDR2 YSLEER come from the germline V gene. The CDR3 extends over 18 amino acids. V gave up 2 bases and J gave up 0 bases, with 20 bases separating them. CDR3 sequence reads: CASSQTAALGASSYEQYF. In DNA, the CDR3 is TGCGCCAGCAGCCAAACGGCGGCGTTGGGTGCGAGCTCCTACGAGCAGTACTTC.

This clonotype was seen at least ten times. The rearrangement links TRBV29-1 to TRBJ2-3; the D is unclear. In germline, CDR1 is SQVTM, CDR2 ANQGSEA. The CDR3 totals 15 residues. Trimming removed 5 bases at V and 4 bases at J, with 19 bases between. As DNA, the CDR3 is TGCAGCGTTCGGGTCGGGTCGTCCGGTTCAGATACGCAGTATTTT. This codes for CSVRVGSSGSDTQYF.

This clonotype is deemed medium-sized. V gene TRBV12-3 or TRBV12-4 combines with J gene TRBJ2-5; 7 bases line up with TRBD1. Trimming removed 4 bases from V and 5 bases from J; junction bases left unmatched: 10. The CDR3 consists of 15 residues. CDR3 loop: CASSSSDRPWETQYF. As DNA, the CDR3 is TGTGCCAGCAGTTCCTCGGACAGGCCCTGGGAGACCCAGTACTTC.

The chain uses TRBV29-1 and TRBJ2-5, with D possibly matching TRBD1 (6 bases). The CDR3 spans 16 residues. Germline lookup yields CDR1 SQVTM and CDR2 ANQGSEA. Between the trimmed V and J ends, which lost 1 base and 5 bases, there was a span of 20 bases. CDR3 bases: TGCAGCGTTGAAGGGGCCAGGGGACGCCCAATGGAGACCCAGTACTTC. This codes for CSVEGARGRPMETQYF. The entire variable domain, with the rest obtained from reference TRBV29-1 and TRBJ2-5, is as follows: SAVISQKPSRDICQRGTSLTIQCQVDSQVTMMFWYRQQPGQSLTLIATANQGSEATYESGFVIDKFPISRPNLTFSTLTVSNMSPEDSSIYLCSVEGARGRPMETQYFGPGTRLLVL.

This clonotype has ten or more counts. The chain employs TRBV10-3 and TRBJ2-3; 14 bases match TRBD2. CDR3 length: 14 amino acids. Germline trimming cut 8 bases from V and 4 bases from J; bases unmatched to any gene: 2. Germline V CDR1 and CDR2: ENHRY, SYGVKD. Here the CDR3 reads CAIGTSGSADTQYF. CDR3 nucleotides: TGTGCCATCGGGACTAGCGGGAGCGCAGATACGCAGTATTTT.

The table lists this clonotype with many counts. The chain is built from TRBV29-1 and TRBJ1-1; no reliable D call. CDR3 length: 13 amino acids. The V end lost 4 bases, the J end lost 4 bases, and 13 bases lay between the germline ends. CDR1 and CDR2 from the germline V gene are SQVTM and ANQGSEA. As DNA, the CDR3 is TGCAGCGTTGTAAGGGAAGTAGGCACTGAAGCTTTCTTT. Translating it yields CSVVREVGTEAFF.

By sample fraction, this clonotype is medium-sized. In DNA, the CDR3 is TGTGCCAGCCAAGGCGGATCTGGGGCCAACGTCCTGACTTTC. The encoded protein is CASQGGSGANVLTF. The chain is built from TRBV6-5 and TRBJ2-6; D uncertain. Trimming removed 8 bases from V and 1 base from J, with 9 bases in between. This CDR3 spans 14 amino acids. Germline loops: CDR1 MNHEY, CDR2 SVGAGI.

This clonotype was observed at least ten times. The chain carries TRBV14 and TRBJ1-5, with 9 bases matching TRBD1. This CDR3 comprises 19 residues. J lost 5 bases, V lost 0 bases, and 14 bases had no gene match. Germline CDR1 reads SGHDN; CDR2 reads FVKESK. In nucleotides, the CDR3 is TGTGCCAGCAGCCAAGATCCCCACCCTTCGGGGACAGGGTATCAGCCCCAGCATTTT. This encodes CASSQDPHPSGTGYQPQHF.

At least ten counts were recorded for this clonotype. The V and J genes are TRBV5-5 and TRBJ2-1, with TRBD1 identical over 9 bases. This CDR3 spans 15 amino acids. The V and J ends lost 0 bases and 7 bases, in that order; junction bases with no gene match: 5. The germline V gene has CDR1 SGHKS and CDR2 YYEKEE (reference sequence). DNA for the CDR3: TGTGCCAGCAGCTTGGGGGGACAGGGCAGAAATGAGCAGTTCTTC. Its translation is CASSLGGQGRNEQFF.